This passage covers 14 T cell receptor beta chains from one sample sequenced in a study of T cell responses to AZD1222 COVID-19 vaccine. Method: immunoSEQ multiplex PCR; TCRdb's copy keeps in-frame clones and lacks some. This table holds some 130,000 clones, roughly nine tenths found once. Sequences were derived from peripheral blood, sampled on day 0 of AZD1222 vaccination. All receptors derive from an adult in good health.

CDR3 sequence (DNA): TGTGCCAGCAGCTTAGTGGCAGATACTTTCTTT. This translates into CASSLVADTFF. This sequence joins TRBV7-9 and TRBJ1-1; unclear D gene. The CDR3 is 11 residues long. V was clipped by 1 base and J by 12 bases, with 9 bases between them. From germline, CDR1 is SEHNR and CDR2 FQNEAQ (reference sequence).

In DNA, the CDR3 is TGTGCCAGCAGTTTATTGTCCGGGAGAGAGTACTTC. Protein sequence: CASSLLSGREYF. This chain links TRBV12-3 or TRBV12-4 with TRBJ2-7; D might be TRBD2 (6 bases). Trimming took 2 bases from V and 11 from J, leaving 13 bases between them. This CDR3 is 12 amino acids long.

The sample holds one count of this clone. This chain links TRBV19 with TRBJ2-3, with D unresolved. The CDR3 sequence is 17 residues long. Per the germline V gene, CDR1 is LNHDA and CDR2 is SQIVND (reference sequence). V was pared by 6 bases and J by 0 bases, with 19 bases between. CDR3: CASRRTKGSTSTDTQYF. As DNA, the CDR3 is TGTGCCAGTAGACGAACCAAAGGATCGACTAGCACAGATACGCAGTATTTT.

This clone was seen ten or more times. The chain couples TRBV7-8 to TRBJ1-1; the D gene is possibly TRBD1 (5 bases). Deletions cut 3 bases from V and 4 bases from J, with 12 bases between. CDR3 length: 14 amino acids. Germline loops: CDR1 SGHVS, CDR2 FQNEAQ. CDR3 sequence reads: CASSLGPAGTEAFF. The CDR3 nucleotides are TGTGCCAGCAGCTTGGGGCCGGCTGGCACTGAAGCTTTCTTT. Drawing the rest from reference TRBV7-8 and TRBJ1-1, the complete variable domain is GAGVSQSPRYKVAKRGQDVALRCDPISGHVSLFWYQQALGQGPEFLTYFQNEAQLDKSGLPSDRFFAERPEGSVSTLKIQRTQQEDSAVYLCASSLGPAGTEAFFGQGTRLTVV.

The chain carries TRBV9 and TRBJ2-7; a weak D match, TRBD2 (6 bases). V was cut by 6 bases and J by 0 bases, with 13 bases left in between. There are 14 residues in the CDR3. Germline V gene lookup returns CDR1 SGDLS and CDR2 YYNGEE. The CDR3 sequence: CASNGGTASYEQYF. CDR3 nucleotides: TGTGCCAGCAACGGAGGGACGGCCTCCTACGAGCAGTACTTC.

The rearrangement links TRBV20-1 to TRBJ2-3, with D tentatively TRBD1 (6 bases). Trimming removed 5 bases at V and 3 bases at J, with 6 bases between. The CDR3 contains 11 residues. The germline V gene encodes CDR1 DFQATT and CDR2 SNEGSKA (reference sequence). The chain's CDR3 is CSADRTDTQYF. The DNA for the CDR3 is TGCAGTGCTGACAGGACAGATACGCAGTATTTT.

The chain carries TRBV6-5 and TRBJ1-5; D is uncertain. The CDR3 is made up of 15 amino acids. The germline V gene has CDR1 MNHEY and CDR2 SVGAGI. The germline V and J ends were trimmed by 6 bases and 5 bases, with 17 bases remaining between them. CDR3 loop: CASRGMERIHQPQHF. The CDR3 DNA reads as TGTGCCAGCAGGGGGATGGAGCGTATTCATCAGCCCCAGCATTTT.

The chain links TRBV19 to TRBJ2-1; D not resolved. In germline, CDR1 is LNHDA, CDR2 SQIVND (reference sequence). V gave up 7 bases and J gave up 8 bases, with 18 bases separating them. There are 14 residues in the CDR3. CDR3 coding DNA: TGTGCCAGTACCCCTTGGGCGACCAGCTATGAGCAGTTCTTC. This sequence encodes CASTPWATSYEQFF.

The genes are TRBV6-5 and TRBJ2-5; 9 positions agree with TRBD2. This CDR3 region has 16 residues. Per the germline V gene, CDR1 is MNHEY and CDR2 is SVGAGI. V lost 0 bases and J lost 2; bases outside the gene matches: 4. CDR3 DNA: TGTGCCAGCAGTTACTCAGCGGGAGGCCCACAAGAGACCCAGTACTTC. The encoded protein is CASSYSAGGPQETQYF.

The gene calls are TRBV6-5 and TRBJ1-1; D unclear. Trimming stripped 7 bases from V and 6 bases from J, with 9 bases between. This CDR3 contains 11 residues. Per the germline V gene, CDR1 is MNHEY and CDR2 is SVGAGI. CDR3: CASTWEPEAFF. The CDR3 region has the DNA TGTGCCAGCACCTGGGAGCCTGAAGCTTTCTTT.

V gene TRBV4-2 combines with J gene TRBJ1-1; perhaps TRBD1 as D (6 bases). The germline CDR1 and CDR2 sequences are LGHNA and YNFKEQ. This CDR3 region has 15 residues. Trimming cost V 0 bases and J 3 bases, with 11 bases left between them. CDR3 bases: TGTGCCAGCAGCCAAGAGGCCGGGGGCGACACTGAAGCTTTCTTT. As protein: CASSQEAGGDTEAFF.

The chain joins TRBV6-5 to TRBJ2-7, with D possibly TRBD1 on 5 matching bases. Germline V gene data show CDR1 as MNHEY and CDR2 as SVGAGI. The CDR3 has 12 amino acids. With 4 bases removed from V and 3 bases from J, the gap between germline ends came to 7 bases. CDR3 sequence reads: CASSWGGYEQYF. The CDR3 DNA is TGTGCCAGCAGTTGGGGCGGCTACGAGCAGTACTTC.

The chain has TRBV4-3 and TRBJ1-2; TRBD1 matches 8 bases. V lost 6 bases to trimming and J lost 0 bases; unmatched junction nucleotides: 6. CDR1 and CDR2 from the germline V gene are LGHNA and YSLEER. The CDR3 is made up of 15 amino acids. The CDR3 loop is CASSSDRGANYGYTF. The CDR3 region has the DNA TGCGCCAGCAGTTCCGACAGGGGAGCTAACTATGGCTACACCTTC.

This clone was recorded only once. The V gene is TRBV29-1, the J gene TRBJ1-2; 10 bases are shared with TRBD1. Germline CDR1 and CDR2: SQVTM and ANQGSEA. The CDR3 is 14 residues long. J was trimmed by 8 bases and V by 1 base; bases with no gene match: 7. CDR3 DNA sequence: TGCAGCGTTGAAGCCCGGGACAGGGGAAGAGGCTACACCTTC. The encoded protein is CSVEARDRGRGYTF.